The table lists the clone carrying this T cell receptor beta chain with many counts. This CDR3 region has 15 residues. Trimming removed 3 bases at V and 0 bases at J, with 9 bases between. Germline V CDR1 and CDR2: MDHEN, SYDVKM. TCRdb independently ran MiXCR on the RACE reads; one entry per CDR3 protein. The profile covers roughly 380,000 distinct CDR3 sequences, with about 6% appearing a single time and 5% to 6% taken by the ten largest. This entry belongs to a study of human T cells and chemical hapten exposure. Time point noted: patch test 2, 6 weeks after DPC sensitization. Specified treatment: therapeutic diphenylcyclopropenone sensitization with weekly scalp DPC.

Material: whole blood, obtained in connection with sensitization to the hapten diphenylcyclopropenone (DPC). This receptor was taken from a woman younger than 30 with alopecia areata. Some clones in this sample may be carry-over from other donors' samples. The genes are TRBV28 and TRBJ1-3; D not certain. CDR3 in amino acids: CASSLGGASGNTIYF. CDR3 in DNA: TGTGCCAGCAGTTTGGGCGGCGCCTCTGGAAACACCATATATTTT.